Each of the 7 T cell receptor beta chains below was sequenced from the same sample in a study of T-cell memory formation after mild COVID-19. Via MiXCR, TCRdb re-called the 5' RACE reads, giving one row per CDR3 protein. The data show roughly 310,000 distinct CDR3 sequences, roughly 15% seen once. The sample comprised PBMCs or a T cell subset sorted from them (not recorded which). The source is a man aged 18 to 30 who had mild COVID-19 (a few samples of this study predate the infection). Cell type and time point are not known.

This chain links TRBV3-1 with TRBJ1-2; TRBD1 might be the D (6 bases). Trimming cost V 3 bases and J 4 bases, with 18 bases left between them. The V gene's germline CDR1 is LGHDT and CDR2 YNNKEL (reference sequence). The CDR3 runs 16 residues. The CDR3 nucleotides read TGTGCCAGCAGCCAGATTGAGGGGGTTTTGGGCTATGGCTACACCTTC. Protein sequence: CASSQIEGVLGYGYTF.

The chain's CDR3 is CASSFDWQGNGYTF. The CDR3 DNA follows: TGTGCCAGCAGCTTCGATTGGCAGGGAAACGGCTACACCTTC. The rearrangement links TRBV5-5 to TRBJ1-2; TRBD1 might be the D (5 bases). Trimming removed 2 bases from V and 8 bases from J, with 16 bases in between. This CDR3 has 14 residues. Germline lookup yields CDR1 SGHKS and CDR2 YYEKEE (reference sequence).

This clonotype was seen a few times. The chain links TRBV10-1 to TRBJ2-1; D uncertain. Trimming took off 9 bases at V and 10 bases at J, with 16 bases between the two ends. The CDR3 is made up of 12 amino acids. Germline-derived CDR1 and CDR2 are WNHNN and SYGVQD (reference sequence). The CDR3 region has the DNA TGCGCCAGGGGAAGTAGAAGTCCGGAGCAGTTCTTC. Translating gives CARGSRSPEQFF.

V usage is TRBV5-1 and J usage is TRBJ2-2; the D gene is possibly TRBD1 (6 bases). The CDR3 runs to 15 residues. Trimming removed 1 base from V and 5 bases from J, with 12 bases in between. Germline assignment: CDR1 SGHRS and CDR2 YFSETQ. In DNA, the CDR3 is TGCGCCAGCAGCTTGACAGGGTCGGCGACCGGGGAGCTGTTTTTT. Protein sequence: CASSLTGSATGELFF.

This clonotype was seen more than once but under ten times. The chain has TRBV18 and TRBJ1-1; 7 bases are a match to TRBD1. CDR3 length: 15 amino acids. V gave up 3 bases and J gave up 2 bases; unmatched junction bases: 6. Looked up from germline, CDR1 is KGHSH and CDR2 is LQKENI. As DNA, the CDR3 is TGTGCCAGCTCACCCTTCGGGACAGTTAACACTGAAGCTTTCTTT. Encoded protein: CASSPFGTVNTEAFF.

This clonotype showed up just a few times. J is TRBJ2-1 and V is TRBV20-1, with D uncertain. Trimming stripped 5 bases from V and 7 bases from J, with 12 bases between. This CDR3 region has 12 residues. CDR1 DFQATT and CDR2 SNEGSKA come from the germline V gene (reference sequence). The CDR3 here is CSAGRTGNEQFF. CDR3 DNA sequence: TGCAGTGCTGGTAGAACTGGGAATGAGCAGTTCTTC.

The chain recombines TRBV14 with TRBJ2-3; D unclear. This CDR3 is 16 amino acids long. Germline V lookup: CDR1 SGHDN, CDR2 FVKESK. The V and J ends lost 4 bases and 2 bases respectively, with 16 bases between them. This chain's CDR3 is CASSRGRQVITDTQYF. DNA of the CDR3: TGTGCCAGCAGCCGGGGTCGGCAGGTGATCACAGATACGCAGTATTTT.